Described below is a single TCR beta chain sequence and its context. Original handling: ImmunoSEQ only sent back junction sequences with no quality scores, so filtering was done differently. The assay was immunoSEQ multiplex PCR, and TCRdb's table has in-frame clones only and misses some. D and trimming come from the DNA, and the V and J calls and clone size come from that table. The table has some 500,000 clones, approximately 71% seen once. These data belong to a study of shared clonotypes between healthy human individuals. Whole-study context: Samples came from a couple of female and a few male donors aged 18 to 49.

Adult donors, all healthy and HIV-negative, had no recent acute infections or vaccinations. Extraction of genomic DNA in unsorted samples used about 90 million PBMCs. This CDR3 spans 15 amino acids. Per germline, CDR1 SGHDT and CDR2 YYEEEE. V lost 0 bases, J lost 0 bases, and 7 bases lay in between. What was sequenced was PBMCs. This rearrangement joins TRBV5-6 to TRBJ2-1, with unresolved D. The source of this sequence is a woman between 40 and 50 years old in good health. Some clones in this sample may be carry-over from other donors' samples. CDR3: CASSLGRNSYNEQFF. CDR3 bases: TGTGCCAGCAGCTTGGGGCGGAACTCCTACAATGAGCAGTTCTTC.